The rows below give T cell receptor beta chains drawn from one sample of a study of regulatory T cells in long-lasting Graves disease. TCRdb reprocessed the multiplex PCR reads via MiXCR and lists one record per CDR3 protein. The table lists hundreds of thousands of distinct CDR3 sequences, 14% to 15% of them singletons. These same records also appear under a second study, on T cells in Graves' hyperthyroidism and ophthalmopathy.

The sequenced sample was peripheral blood mononuclear cells (PBMCs), obtained at new diagnosis, from a patient treated with antithyroid drugs. The receptor source for this set is a woman in her thirties or forties with Graves disease. Both conserved end residues are part of each CDR3. Fields, in order: J gene, V gene, clone size, D gene, CDR3 DNA, CDR3 protein. A D gene is named only where the DNA matches it firmly. Clone size is stated in some rows and not others, as once, few, many or a class when expanded.

TRBJ1-6 | TRBV9 | NA | NA | TGTGCCAGCAGCGTAGATCCGGAATCGGATTCACCCCTCCACTTT | CASSVDPESDSPLHF
TRBJ2-2 | TRBV29-1 | NA | NA | TGCAGCGCCGATGCAACTAGTACCGGGGAGCTGTTTTTT | CSADATSTGELFF
TRBJ2-2 | TRBV14 | few | NA | TGTGCCAGCAGCCAAGACCCCGACACCGGGGAGCTGTTTTTT | CASSQDPDTGELFF
TRBJ2-7 | TRBV3-1 | NA | TRBD1 | TGTGCCAGCAGCAAGCAGACGCAGGGGGCCAACGAGCAGTACTTC | CASSKQTQGANEQYF
TRBJ2-1 | TRBV5-6 | NA | TRBD1 | TGTGCCAGCAGCCACCGGGACAGGGCAAATGAGCAGTTCTTC | CASSHRDRANEQFF
TRBJ2-5 | TRBV18 | many | NA | TGTGCCAGCTCACCAAAAGAGGGGCTCCAAGAGACCCAGTACTTC | CASSPKEGLQETQYF
TRBJ2-1 | TRBV2 | many | TRBD2 | TGTGCCAGCAGAGTTAGCGGGAGGGCCGATGAGCAGTTCTTC | CASRVSGRADEQFF
TRBJ1-2 | TRBV12-3/TRBV12-4 | few | NA | TGTGCCAGCAATACTAGGCCGGGCAGGGAGGGCTATGGCTACACCTTC | CASNTRPGREGYGYTF
TRBJ2-7 | TRBV6-1 | NA | NA | TGTGCCAGTATCTCCGGGGCCTACGAGCAGTACTTC | CASISGAYEQYF
TRBJ1-1 | TRBV9 | many | NA | TGTGCCAGCAGCGTAGATGAGGGGGACACTGAAGCTTTCTTT | CASSVDEGDTEAFF
TRBJ2-1 | TRBV10-3 | many | NA | TGTGCCATCAGTGAGCCCAACTACAATGAGCAGTTCTTC | CAISEPNYNEQFF
TRBJ2-3 | TRBV29-1 | NA | TRBD2 | TGCAGCGTTGAGGGACTTAGCGGGCACACAGATACGCAGTATTTT | CSVEGLSGHTDTQYF
TRBJ2-7 | TRBV29-1 | NA | NA | TGCAGCGTTGGTGGGACTGGAACCTACGAGCAGTACTTC | CSVGGTGTYEQYF
TRBJ2-7 | TRBV28 | few | TRBD1 | TGTGCCAGCAGTTTACCGGGACAGCATTACGAGCAGTACTTC | CASSLPGQHYEQYF
TRBJ1-1 | TRBV5-1 | few | NA | TGCGCCAGCAGTAGCGACCGGGGGAACACTGAAGCTTTCTTT | CASSSDRGNTEAFF
TRBJ1-1 | TRBV12-3/TRBV12-4 | many | TRBD1 | TGTGCCAGCAGGACTTTACAGGGGGAAGCTTTCTTT | CASRTLQGEAFF
TRBJ2-4 | TRBV3-1 | NA | NA | TGTGCCAGCAGCCAAGGGACTGTAGCCAAAAACATTCAGTACTTC | CASSQGTVAKNIQYF
TRBJ2-6 | TRBV24-1 | many | TRBD2 | TGTGCCACCAGGCCGCGACTAGCGGGCCTCACGGCAGGGGCCAACGTCCTGACTTTC | CATRPRLAGLTAGANVLTF
TRBJ1-2 | TRBV19 | few | TRBD1 | TGTGCCAGTCATGACAGGGGTGACTATGGCTACACCTTC | CASHDRGDYGYTF
TRBJ2-3 | TRBV9 | many | NA | TGTGCCAGCAGCCCCCACCGGACTAGCACAGATACGCAGTATTTT | CASSPHRTSTDTQYF
TRBJ2-7 | TRBV18 | few | TRBD2 | TGTGCCAGCTCGACTCCTAGCGGGGACTACGAGCAGTACTTC | CASSTPSGDYEQYF
TRBJ1-1 | TRBV12-3/TRBV12-4 | many | TRBD1 | TGTGCCAGCAGTCCTCGGGGGACAGCGAACACTGAAGCTTTCTTT | CASSPRGTANTEAFF
TRBJ2-1 | TRBV29-1 | many | TRBD2 | TGCAGCGTCCCCCTAGCTAGCGGGGGAGACAATGAGCAGTTCTTC | CSVPLASGGDNEQFF
TRBJ2-2 | TRBV7-2 | many | NA | TGTGCCAGCAGCTTATTCGGGGCGGTGAACACCGGGGAGCTGTTTTTT | CASSLFGAVNTGELFF
TRBJ2-5 | TRBV7-2 | once | TRBD2 | TGTGCCAGCAGCTTAGTCAGCGGGATACTTCAAGAGACCCAGTACTTC | CASSLVSGILQETQYF
TRBJ2-1 | TRBV7-2 | many | NA | TGTGCCAGCAGCCCTACCCGGGACGCCATCGCGATCTTC | CASSPTRDAIAIF
TRBJ2-1 | TRBV29-1 | NA | TRBD1 | TGCAGCGTTCGACAGGGGGGAGGATCCTACAATGAGCAGTTCTTC | CSVRQGGGSYNEQFF
TRBJ1-1 | TRBV28 | NA | TRBD1 | TGTGCCAGCAGTTTGGACAGGGGGCGAGGTAACACTGAAGCTTTCTTT | CASSLDRGRGNTEAFF
TRBJ2-2 | TRBV24-1 | many | TRBD1 | TGTGCCACCAGTGATTGGGACAGGGGGCGCGTCGGGGAGCTGTTTTTT | CATSDWDRGRVGELFF
TRBJ2-1 | TRBV6-1 | NA | TRBD2 | TGTGCCAGCAGTCGAGGGACTAGCGGGGTCGCGTACAATGAGCAGTTCTTC | CASSRGTSGVAYNEQFF
TRBJ2-7 | TRBV28 | many | NA | TGTGCCAGCAGTTTGAACCCTGGGGGGCCCATGTCCTACGAGCAGTACTTC | CASSLNPGGPMSYEQYF
TRBJ2-1 | TRBV19 | many | TRBD2 | TGTGCCAGTAGTCACACGGGGGGTAGCGGGAATGAGCAGTTCTTC | CASSHTGGSGNEQFF
TRBJ1-1 | TRBV6-1 | NA | TRBD1 | TGTGCCAGCAGACAGGGGTTGGCCACTGAAGCTTTCTTT | CASRQGLATEAFF
TRBJ1-1 | TRBV19 | NA | NA | TGTGCCAGTAGTATGTTTAGGGAAGGTGCTGAAGCTTTCTTT | CASSMFREGAEAFF
TRBJ2-7 | TRBV2 | NA | NA | TGTGCCAGCACGAGGGACGGGGAGCAGTACTTC | CASTRDGEQYF
TRBJ2-3 | TRBV25-1 | NA | NA | TGTGCCAGCAGTGAATTTTCTGACTCAGATACGCAGTATTTT | CASSEFSDSDTQYF
TRBJ2-1 | TRBV27 | many | TRBD2 | TGTGCCAGCAAGCGGGGAGGTGAGCAGTTCTTC | CASKRGGEQFF
TRBJ2-1 | TRBV20-1 | few | TRBD2 | TGCAGTGCTTCGCTAGCGGGAAATGAGCAGTTCTTC | CSASLAGNEQFF
TRBJ2-5 | TRBV2 | many | TRBD2 | TGTGCCAGCAGGGAGGGGACTAGCGGGAGGGCCGGACAAGAGACCCAGTACTTC | CASREGTSGRAGQETQYF
TRBJ1-2 | TRBV3-1 | many | NA | TGTGCCAGCAGCCAAGGCCCGGGGTATGGCTACACCTTC | CASSQGPGYGYTF
TRBJ1-3 | TRBV5-8 | few | NA | TGTGCCAGCAGCCTGACTGGGAGCTCTGGAAACACCATATATTTT | CASSLTGSSGNTIYF
TRBJ2-7 | TRBV7-2 | many | NA | TGTGCCAGCAGCTTAGCTTACAGGGCTGACTACGAGCAGTACTTC | CASSLAYRADYEQYF
TRBJ2-5 | TRBV28 | many | NA | TGTGCCAGCAGTTTAGGCAGCTTCGGGGAGACCCAGTACTTC | CASSLGSFGETQYF
TRBJ2-7 | TRBV3-1 | few | NA | TGTGCCAGCAGCTCGTCGCCGGAGGTTATCTACGAGCAGTACTTC | CASSSSPEVIYEQYF
TRBJ2-3 | TRBV5-1 | many | TRBD2 | TGCGCCAGCAGCCGGGACTACCCAGATACGCAGTATTTT | CASSRDYPDTQYF
TRBJ1-1 | TRBV28 | few | NA | TGTGCCAGCAGTTTGCCGGGATCTATTTCTGAAGCTTTCTTT | CASSLPGSISEAFF
TRBJ2-3 | TRBV2 | many | NA | TGTGCCAGCAGGCACACCTCCTACGATGGCAGGGACACAGATACGCAGTATTTT | CASRHTSYDGRDTDTQYF
TRBJ2-7 | TRBV27 | NA | TRBD1 | TGTGCCAGCGCTGCCGGGACAGGCTCCTACGAGCAGTACTTC | CASAAGTGSYEQYF